The rows below give T cell receptor beta chains drawn from one sample of a study of T cell responses to AZD1222 COVID-19 vaccine. The protocol was immunoSEQ multiplex PCR, while the TCRdb copy is restricted to in-frame clones and leaves out a portion. The table includes some 120,000 clones, 90% detected once. The sequencing here drew on peripheral blood, taken on day 0 of AZD1222 vaccination. These receptors were obtained from an adult in good health. Each CDR3 is given with its conserved first and last residue.

v_gene: TRBV28
j_gene: TRBJ1-4
CDR3aa: CASGAPARVDNEKLFF

v_gene: TRBV19
j_gene: TRBJ1-6
CDR3aa: CASSISAASYNSPLHF

v_gene: TRBV10-3
j_gene: TRBJ2-1
CDR3aa: CAISEGGTSGSYEQFF

v_gene: TRBV30
j_gene: TRBJ1-6
CDR3aa: CAWGREGSPLHF

v_gene: TRBV4-2
j_gene: TRBJ2-2
CDR3aa: CASSPRQAPGTGELFF

v_gene: TRBV6-5
j_gene: TRBJ2-5
CDR3aa: CASTPGQGEETQYF

v_gene: TRBV10-2
j_gene: TRBJ2-3
CDR3aa: CASSEPTSGRTDTQYF

v_gene: TRBV6-2/TRBV6-3
j_gene: TRBJ2-5
CDR3aa: CASSLAGKGRPQYF

v_gene: TRBV7-9
j_gene: TRBJ2-7
CDR3aa: CASSTTDGSYEQYF

v_gene: TRBV18
j_gene: TRBJ1-3
CDR3aa: CASSRDVSGNTIYF

v_gene: TRBV19
j_gene: TRBJ1-1
CDR3aa: CASSATRAWTEAFF

v_gene: TRBV5-1
j_gene: TRBJ1-6
CDR3aa: CASSFSGSSYNSPLHF

v_gene: TRBV7-3
j_gene: TRBJ2-3
CDR3aa: CASSLMGQTDTQYF

v_gene: TRBV5-1
j_gene: TRBJ1-4
CDR3aa: CASSLAGTGGEKLFF

v_gene: TRBV18
j_gene: TRBJ1-6
CDR3aa: CASSPENSYNSPLHF

v_gene: TRBV6-5
j_gene: TRBJ2-5
CDR3aa: CASTKRGYQETQYF

v_gene: TRBV5-5
j_gene: TRBJ2-5
CDR3aa: CASSLPGQERGTQYF

v_gene: TRBV6-2/TRBV6-3
j_gene: TRBJ1-5
CDR3aa: CASSFYPRGRGGQPQHF

v_gene: TRBV5-1
j_gene: TRBJ2-2
CDR3aa: CASNRDRNTGELFF

v_gene: TRBV5-1
j_gene: TRBJ2-1
CDR3aa: CASSLATDSYNEQFF

v_gene: TRBV28
j_gene: TRBJ2-5
CDR3aa: CASSPGLAGYRETQYF

v_gene: TRBV3-1/TRBV3-2
j_gene: TRBJ2-5
CDR3aa: CASSQDEETQYF

v_gene: TRBV29-1
j_gene: TRBJ1-1
CDR3aa: CSVAGRGGTEAFF

v_gene: TRBV7-2
j_gene: TRBJ2-7
CDR3aa: CASSLENYEQYF

v_gene: TRBV11-2
j_gene: TRBJ2-1
CDR3aa: CASSLRDSPISYNEQFF

v_gene: TRBV30
j_gene: TRBJ2-7
CDR3aa: CASRGEDEQYF

v_gene: TRBV6-5
j_gene: TRBJ1-1
CDR3aa: CASSPTRGNTEAFF

v_gene: TRBV30
j_gene: TRBJ1-1
CDR3aa: CAWSVQMNTEAFF

v_gene: TRBV5-6
j_gene: TRBJ2-3
CDR3aa: CASSRTGTGNTDTQYF